This entry describes one TCR beta chain. Antigen specificity is unknown. The junction differs from germline at one of its ends, possibly a read error. cDNA specific to TCR beta was made from 500 to 650 ng of total RNA, with a constant-region primer employed for priming. The TCR beta library was amplified through three nested multiplex PCR rounds in a modified ARM-PCR procedure. TRBV1-TRBV30 forward primers paired with a C-beta reverse primer drove the first two PCR rounds, about 10 cycles each. TCRdb processed the multiplex PCR reads anew with MiXCR; each CDR3 protein has one entry. Here the sample spans around 70,000 distinct CDR3 sequences, roughly 69% being singletons. CDR3 length: 15 amino acids. The germline CDR1 and CDR2 sequences are MNHNS and SASEGT. This entry is derived from a study of tumor-infiltrating lymphocytes in primary liver carcinoma. On the study more broadly: The patient population consisted of men and women between 30 and 69 years of age. Whole-study findings and limits: A significantly higher top-250-clone fraction was found in tumors than in blood (p = 0.039).

It was from roughly 20-30 mg of unsorted bulk tissue that RNA and DNA were co-extracted. The J gene is TRBJ2-1, the V gene TRBV6-1; the match to TRBD2 covers 11 bases. The clonotype was recovered from a middle-aged man with primary liver carcinoma and hepatitis B virus infection. Sequenced material: liver tumor tissue from sampling region 4. This sample's subset: tumor region T4, right-lateral pole. The CDR3 sequence: CASSKWGLADNEQLF. In DNA form, the CDR3 reads TGTGCCAGCAGCAAATGGGGACTAGCGGACAATGAGCAACTCTTC.